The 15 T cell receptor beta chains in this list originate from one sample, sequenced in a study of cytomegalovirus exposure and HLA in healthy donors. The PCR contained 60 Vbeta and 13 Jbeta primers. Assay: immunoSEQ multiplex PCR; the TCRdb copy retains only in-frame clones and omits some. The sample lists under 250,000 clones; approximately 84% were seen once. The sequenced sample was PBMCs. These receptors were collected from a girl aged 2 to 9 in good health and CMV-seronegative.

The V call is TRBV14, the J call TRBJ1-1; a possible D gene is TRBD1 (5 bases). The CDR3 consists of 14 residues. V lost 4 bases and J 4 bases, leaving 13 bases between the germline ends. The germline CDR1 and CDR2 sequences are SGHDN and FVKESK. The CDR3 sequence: CASSRGPGFTEAFF. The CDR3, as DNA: TGTGCCAGCAGCCGCGGCCCAGGGTTCACTGAAGCTTTCTTT.

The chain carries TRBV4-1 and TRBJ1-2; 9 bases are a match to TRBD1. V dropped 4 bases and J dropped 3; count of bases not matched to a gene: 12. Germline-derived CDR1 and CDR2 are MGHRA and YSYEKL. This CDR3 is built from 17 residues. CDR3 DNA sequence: TGCGCCAGCAGCCCAGTACCGGGACAGGGAGGGTACTATGGCTACACCTTC. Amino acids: CASSPVPGQGGYYGYTF.

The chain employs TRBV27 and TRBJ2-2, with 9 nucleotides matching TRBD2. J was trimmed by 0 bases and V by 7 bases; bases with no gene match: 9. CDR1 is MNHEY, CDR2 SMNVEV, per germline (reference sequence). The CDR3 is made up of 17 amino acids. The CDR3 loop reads CASTRLADWANTGELFF. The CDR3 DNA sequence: TGTGCCAGCACCCGACTAGCGGATTGGGCGAACACCGGGGAGCTGTTTTTT.

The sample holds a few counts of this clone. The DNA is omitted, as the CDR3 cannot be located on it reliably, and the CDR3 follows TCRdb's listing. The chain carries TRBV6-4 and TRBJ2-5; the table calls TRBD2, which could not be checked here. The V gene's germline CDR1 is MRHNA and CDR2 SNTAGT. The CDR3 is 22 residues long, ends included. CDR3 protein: CASSDRGERPSTSKIKGETQYF.

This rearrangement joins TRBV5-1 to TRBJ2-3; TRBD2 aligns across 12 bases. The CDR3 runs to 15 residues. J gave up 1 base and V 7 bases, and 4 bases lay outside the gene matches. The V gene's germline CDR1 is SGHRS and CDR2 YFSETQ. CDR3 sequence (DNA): TGCGCCAGCCGTAGACTAGCGGGGGGCACAGATACGCAGTATTTT. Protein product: CASRRLAGGTDTQYF.

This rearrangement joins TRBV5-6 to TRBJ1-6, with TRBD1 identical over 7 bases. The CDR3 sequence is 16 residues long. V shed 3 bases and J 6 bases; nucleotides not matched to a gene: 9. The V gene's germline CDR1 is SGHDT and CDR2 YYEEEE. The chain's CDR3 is CASSSRDSSLNSPLHF. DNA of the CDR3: TGTGCCAGCAGCTCCCGGGACAGCAGTCTTAATTCACCCCTCCACTTT.

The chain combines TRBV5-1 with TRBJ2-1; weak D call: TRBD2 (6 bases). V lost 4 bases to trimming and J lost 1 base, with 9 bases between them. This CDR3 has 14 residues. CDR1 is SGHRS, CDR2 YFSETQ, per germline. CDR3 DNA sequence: TGCGCCAGCAGCCCCCTAGCGTCCTACAATGAGCAGTTCTTC. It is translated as CASSPLASYNEQFF. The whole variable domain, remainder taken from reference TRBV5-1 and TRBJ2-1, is KAGVTQTPRYLIKTRGQQVTLSCSPISGHRSVSWYQQTPGQGLQFLFEYFSETQRNKGNFPGRFSGRQFSNSRSEMNVSTLELGDSALYLCASSPLASYNEQFFGPGTRLTVL.

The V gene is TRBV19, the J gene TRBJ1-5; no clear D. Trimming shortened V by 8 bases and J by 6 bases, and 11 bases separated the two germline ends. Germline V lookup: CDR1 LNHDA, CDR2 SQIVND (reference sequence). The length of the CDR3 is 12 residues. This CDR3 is CASGGWGQPQHF. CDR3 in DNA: TGTGCCAGTGGAGGGTGGGGTCAGCCCCAGCATTTT.

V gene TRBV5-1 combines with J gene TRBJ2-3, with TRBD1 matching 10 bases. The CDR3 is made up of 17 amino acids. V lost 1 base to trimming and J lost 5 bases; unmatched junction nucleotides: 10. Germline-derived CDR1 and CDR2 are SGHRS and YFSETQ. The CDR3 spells CASSLYLPGQGKDTQYF. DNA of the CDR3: TGCGCCAGCAGCTTGTATCTTCCGGGACAGGGGAAAGATACGCAGTATTTT.

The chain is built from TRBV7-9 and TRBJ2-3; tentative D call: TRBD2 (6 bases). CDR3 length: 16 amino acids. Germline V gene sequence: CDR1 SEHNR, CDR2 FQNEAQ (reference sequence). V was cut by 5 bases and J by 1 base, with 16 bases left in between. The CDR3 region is CASSPGTSGGTDTQYF. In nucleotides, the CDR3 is TGTGCCAGCAGCCCCGGGACTTCGGGGGGCACAGATACGCAGTATTTT.

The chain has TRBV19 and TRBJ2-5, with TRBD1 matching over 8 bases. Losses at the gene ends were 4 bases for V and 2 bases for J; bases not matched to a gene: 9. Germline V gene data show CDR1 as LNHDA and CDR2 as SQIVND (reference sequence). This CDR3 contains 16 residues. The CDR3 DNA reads TGTGCCAGTAGTAAAAGACAGGGGATGTCTCAAGAGACCCAGTACTTC. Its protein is CASSKRQGMSQETQYF.

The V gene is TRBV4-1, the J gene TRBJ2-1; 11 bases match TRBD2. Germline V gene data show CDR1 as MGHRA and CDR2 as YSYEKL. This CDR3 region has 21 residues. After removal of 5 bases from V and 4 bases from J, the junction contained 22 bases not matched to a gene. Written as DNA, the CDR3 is TGCGCCAGCAGCATAAGCACCGGGACTAGCGGTTCTAAATGGGGTTACAATGAGCAGTTCTTC. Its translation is CASSISTGTSGSKWGYNEQFF.

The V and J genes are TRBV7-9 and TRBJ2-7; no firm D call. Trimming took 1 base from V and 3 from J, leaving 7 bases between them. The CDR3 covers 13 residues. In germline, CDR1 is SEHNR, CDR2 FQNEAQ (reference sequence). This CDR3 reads CASSLGQFYEQYF. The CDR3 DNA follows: TGTGCCAGCAGCTTAGGGCAGTTCTACGAGCAGTACTTC.

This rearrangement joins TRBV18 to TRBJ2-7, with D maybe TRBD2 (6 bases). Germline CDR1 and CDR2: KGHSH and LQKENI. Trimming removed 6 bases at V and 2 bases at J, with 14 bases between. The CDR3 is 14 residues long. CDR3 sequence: CASSPLAVTYEQYF. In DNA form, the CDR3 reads TGTGCCAGCTCCCCTTTAGCGGTAACCTACGAGCAGTACTTC.

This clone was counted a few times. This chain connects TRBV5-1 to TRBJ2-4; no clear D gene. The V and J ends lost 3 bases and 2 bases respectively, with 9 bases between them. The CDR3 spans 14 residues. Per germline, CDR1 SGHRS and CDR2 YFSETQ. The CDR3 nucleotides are TGCGCCAGCAGCTCAACAGATTCCAAAAACATTCAGTACTTC. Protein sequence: CASSSTDSKNIQYF. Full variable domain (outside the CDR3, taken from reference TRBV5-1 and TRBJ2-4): KAGVTQTPRYLIKTRGQQVTLSCSPISGHRSVSWYQQTPGQGLQFLFEYFSETQRNKGNFPGRFSGRQFSNSRSEMNVSTLELGDSALYLCASSSTDSKNIQYFGAGTRLSVL.